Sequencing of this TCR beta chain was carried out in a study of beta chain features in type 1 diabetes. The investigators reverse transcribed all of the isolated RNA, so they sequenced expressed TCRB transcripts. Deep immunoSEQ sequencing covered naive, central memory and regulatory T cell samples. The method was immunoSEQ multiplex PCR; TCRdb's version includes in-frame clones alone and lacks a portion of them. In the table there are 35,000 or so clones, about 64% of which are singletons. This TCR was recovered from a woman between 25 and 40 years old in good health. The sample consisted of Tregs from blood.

In nucleotides, the CDR3 is TGCGCCAGCAGCTTCGGGGATTTCTATGGCTACACCTTC. Its translation is CASSFGDFYGYTF. The V and J genes are TRBV5-1 and TRBJ1-2; no clear D gene. This CDR3 contains 13 residues. The V gene lost 2 bases and the J gene lost 4 bases, with 9 bases spanning the gap. Germline V CDR1 and CDR2: SGHRS, YFSETQ. The complete variable domain, with remaining parts taken from reference TRBV5-1 and TRBJ1-2, reads KAGVTQTPRYLIKTRGQQVTLSCSPISGHRSVSWYQQTPGQGLQFLFEYFSETQRNKGNFPGRFSGRQFSNSRSEMNVSTLELGDSALYLCASSFGDFYGYTFGSGTRLTVV.